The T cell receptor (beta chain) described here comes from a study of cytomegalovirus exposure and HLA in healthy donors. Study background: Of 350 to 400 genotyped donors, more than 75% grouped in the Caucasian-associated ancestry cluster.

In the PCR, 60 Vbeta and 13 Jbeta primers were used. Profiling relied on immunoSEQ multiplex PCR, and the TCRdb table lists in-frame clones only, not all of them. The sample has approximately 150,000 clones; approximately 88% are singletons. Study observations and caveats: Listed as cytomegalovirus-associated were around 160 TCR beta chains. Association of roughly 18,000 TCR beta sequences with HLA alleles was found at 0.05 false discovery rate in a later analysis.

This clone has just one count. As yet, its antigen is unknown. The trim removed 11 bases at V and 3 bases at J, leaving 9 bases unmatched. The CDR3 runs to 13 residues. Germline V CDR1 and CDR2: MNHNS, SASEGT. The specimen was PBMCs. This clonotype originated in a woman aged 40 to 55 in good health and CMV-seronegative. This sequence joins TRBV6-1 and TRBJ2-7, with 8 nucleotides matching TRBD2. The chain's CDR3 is CAPGGGSRYEQYF. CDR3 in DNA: TGTGCCCCCGGGGGGGGGAGTCGCTACGAGCAGTACTTC.